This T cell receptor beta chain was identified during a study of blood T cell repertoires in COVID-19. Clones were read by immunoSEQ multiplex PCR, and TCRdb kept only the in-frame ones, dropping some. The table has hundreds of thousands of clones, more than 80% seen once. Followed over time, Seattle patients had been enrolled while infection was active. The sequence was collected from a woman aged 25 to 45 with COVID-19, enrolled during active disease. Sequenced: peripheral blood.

The CDR3 is CASQGQPGVGEQYF. The CDR3, as DNA: TGTGCCTCGCAGGGACAGCCGGGGGTCGGCGAGCAGTACTTC. The rearrangement joins TRBV25-1 to TRBJ2-7; D might be TRBD1 (7 bases). Trimming shortened V by 11 bases and J by 6 bases, and 23 bases separated the two germline ends. The length of the CDR3 is 14 residues. Germline V lookup: CDR1 MGHDK, CDR2 SYGVNS.